This TCR beta chain is drawn from a study of graft-versus-host responses after intestinal transplantation. General study points: Some GvH clones were seen earlier in gut or blood, suggesting intestinal origin.

With respect to this clone: Its matching antigen is unknown.

The table came from immunoSEQ multiplex PCR; TCRdb's copy has only in-frame clones and leaves some out. The table has 30,000 to 40,000 clones, about 93% seen once. The CDR3 has 15 amino acids. The J segment lost 2 bases and the V segment lost 6 bases, leaving 6 bases of the junction unmatched. CDR1 and CDR2 (germline): MNHEY, SMNVEV (reference sequence). The sample consisted of unstimulated CD8+ T cells sorted from spleen or lymph node cells, taken before transplant. The receptor's source is a human donor who was the organ donor for an intestinal transplant. The rearrangement uses TRBV27 and TRBJ2-7, with 11 bases identical to TRBD2. The CDR3: CASSLAGGGAYEQYF. CDR3 in DNA: TGTGCCAGCAGCTTAGCGGGAGGGGGGGCCTACGAGCAGTACTTC.